Included here is one TCR beta chain sequence, with context. It was unsorted whole blood that yielded blood RNA, and germline DNA was also extracted. Researchers generated TCR beta cDNA from roughly 510 ng of total RNA, relying on a constant-region primer. Three nested multiplex PCR rounds, a slightly modified ARM-PCR method, built the TCR beta libraries. Each of the first two PCR rounds ran about 9 cycles with TRBV1-TRBV30 forward and C-beta reverse primers. MiXCR, run by TCRdb on the multiplex PCR reads, gives a single entry per CDR3 protein. The data contain about 300,000 distinct CDR3 sequences, 55% to 65% of them singletons. The data stem from a study of tumor-infiltrating lymphocytes in primary liver carcinoma. Looking at the study overall: Tumors were staged T1-T3 N0M0 and measured roughly 4 to 11 cm across.

The CDR3 is made up of 17 amino acids. The V gene lost 6 bases and the J gene lost 1 base, with 20 bases spanning the gap. Germline CDR1 and CDR2: SGHRS and YFSETQ. The chain couples TRBV5-1 to TRBJ1-5, with D tentatively TRBD1 (5 bases). The sequenced sample consisted of peripheral blood. The receptor comes from a man aged 35-49 years with primary liver carcinoma and hepatitis B virus infection. CDR3 sequence: CASNNAGGGRSNQPQHF. The CDR3 region has the DNA TGCGCCAGCAACAATGCCGGGGGGGGGAGAAGCAATCAGCCCCAGCATTTT.